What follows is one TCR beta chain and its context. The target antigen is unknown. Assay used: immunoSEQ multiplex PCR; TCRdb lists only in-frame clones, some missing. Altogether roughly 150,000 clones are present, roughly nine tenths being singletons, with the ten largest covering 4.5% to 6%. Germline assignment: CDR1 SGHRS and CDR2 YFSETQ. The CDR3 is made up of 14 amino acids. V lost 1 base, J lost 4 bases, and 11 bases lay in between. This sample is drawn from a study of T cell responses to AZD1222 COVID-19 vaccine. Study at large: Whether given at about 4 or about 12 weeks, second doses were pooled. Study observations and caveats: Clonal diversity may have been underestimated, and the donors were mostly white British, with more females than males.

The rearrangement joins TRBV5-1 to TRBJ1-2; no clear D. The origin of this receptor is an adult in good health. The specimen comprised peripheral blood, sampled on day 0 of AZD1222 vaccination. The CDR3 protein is CASSLLSDLYGYTF. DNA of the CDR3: TGCGCCAGCAGCTTGTTATCAGACCTCTATGGCTACACCTTC. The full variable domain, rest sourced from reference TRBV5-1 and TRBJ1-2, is KAGVTQTPRYLIKTRGQQVTLSCSPISGHRSVSWYQQTPGQGLQFLFEYFSETQRNKGNFPGRFSGRQFSNSRSEMNVSTLELGDSALYLCASSLLSDLYGYTFGSGTRLTVV.